The 16 T cell receptor beta chains below come from one sample, sequenced in a study of T cells in Graves' hyperthyroidism and ophthalmopathy. The CDR3 regions of TCR beta were amplified from RNA transcripts. First-round RT-PCR of the TCR CDR3 relied on the HTBI primer set. A single record per CDR3 protein comes from TCRdb applying MiXCR to the multiplex PCR reads. Of 360,000 or so distinct CDR3 sequences listed, about 18% are singletons. Sequencing was performed on blood. The receptors shown here come from a woman younger than 30 with Graves' hyperthyroidism.

The chain uses TRBV18 and TRBJ1-1; perhaps TRBD1 as D (5 bases). Germline V gene data show CDR1 as KGHSH and CDR2 as LQKENI. V lost 5 bases and J 0 bases, leaving 7 bases between the germline ends. CDR3 length: 13 residues. CDR3 nucleotide sequence: TGTGCCAGCTCAAACAGGCTGAACACTGAAGCTTTCTTT. Translation: CASSNRLNTEAFF.

The rearrangement joins TRBV24-1 to TRBJ1-2; 7 bases agree with TRBD1. The J segment lost 8 bases and the V segment lost 4 bases, leaving 12 bases of the junction unmatched. Germline assignment: CDR1 KGHDR and CDR2 SFDVKD. The CDR3 has 15 amino acids. The CDR3 DNA reads as TGTGCCACCAGTGACCACCAGACAGGGAGGAACGGCTACACCTTC. Its protein is CATSDHQTGRNGYTF.

The V call is TRBV12-3 or TRBV12-4, the J call TRBJ1-1, with D unclear. This CDR3 has 13 amino acids. Trimming left V 8 bases short and J 1 base short, with 11 bases between. The DNA for the CDR3 is TGTGCCAGCCCCTTTGACGGGAACACTGAAGCTTTCTTT. It is translated as CASPFDGNTEAFF.

This clonotype was counted once. A much larger clonotype is one base distant, so this may be a read error. The chain employs TRBV6-1 and TRBJ2-6; possibly TRBD1 or TRBD2 for D (5 bases each). This CDR3 region has 15 residues. Per the germline V gene, CDR1 is MNHNS and CDR2 is SASEGT. The CDR3 DNA sequence: TGTGCCAGCAGTGAGAGGGGAACTGGGGCCAACGCCCTGACTTTC. Its protein is CASSERGTGANALTF.

At least ten counts were recorded for this clonotype. This chain links TRBV28 with TRBJ2-5; D not resolved. The germline gives CDR1 MDHEN, CDR2 SYDVKM. This CDR3 comprises 14 residues. V gave up 1 base and J gave up 0 bases, with 6 bases separating them. In nucleotides, the CDR3 is TGTGCCAGCAGTTTATCGCCGGACCAAGAGACCCAGTACTTC. This codes for CASSLSPDQETQYF.

This clonotype was counted ten times or more. This chain links TRBV15 with TRBJ1-2; unclear D gene. Germline V gene lookup returns CDR1 LNHNV and CDR2 YYDKDF (reference sequence). This CDR3 has 18 residues. Trimming pared 0 bases from V and 5 bases from J, leaving 22 bases between. The chain's CDR3 is CATSRDHGVRAPEYGYTF. The CDR3 DNA reads as TGTGCCACCAGCAGAGATCACGGTGTGAGGGCCCCAGAGTATGGCTACACCTTC.

This clonotype appeared many times. The gene calls are TRBV15 and TRBJ2-1, with D possibly matching TRBD1 (6 bases). V lost 2 bases and J 6 bases, leaving 14 bases between the germline ends. Germline values: CDR1 LNHNV, CDR2 YYDKDF (reference sequence). The CDR3 runs to 15 residues. CDR3 protein: CATSRLQGPPNEQFF. The DNA for the CDR3 is TGTGCCACCAGCAGACTACAGGGACCCCCCAATGAGCAGTTCTTC.

The chain links TRBV7-6 to TRBJ2-7, with TRBD2 identical over 8 bases. Germline V gene lookup returns CDR1 SGHVS and CDR2 FNYEAQ. Unmatched junction bases numbered 7, after V lost 5 bases and J lost 4 bases. The CDR3 consists of 14 residues. The CDR3 coding sequence is TGTGCCAGCAGCCAAACTAGCGGACAGTACGAGCAGTACTTC. This encodes CASSQTSGQYEQYF. The full variable domain, its missing parts supplied by reference TRBV7-6 and TRBJ2-7, is GAGVSQSPRYKVTKRGQDVALRCDPISGHVSLYWYRQALGQGPEFLTYFNYEAQQDKSGLPNDRFSAERPEGSISTLTIQRTEQRDSAMYRCASSQTSGQYEQYFGPGTRLTVT.

This clonotype was detected many times. The rearrangement joins TRBV20-1 to TRBJ2-4, with 12 positions matching TRBD2. V lost 5 bases, J lost 1 base, and 9 bases stayed unmatched. CDR3 length: 17 amino acids. Germline CDR1 DFQATT, CDR2 SNEGSKA (reference sequence). CDR3 sequence: CSARGLAGGGAKNIQYF. The CDR3, as DNA: TGCAGTGCTCGGGGACTAGCGGGTGGTGGGGCCAAAAACATTCAGTACTTC.

The chain is built from TRBV6-2 or TRBV6-3 and TRBJ2-7; 10 nucleotides agree with TRBD2. V trimming: 6 bases; J trimming: 4 bases; junction bases outside the gene matches: 6. The CDR3 spans 14 residues. Per the germline V gene, CDR1 is MNHEY and CDR2 is SVGEGT. CDR3 region: CASRAGTSEYEQYF. CDR3 sequence (DNA): TGTGCCAGCAGAGCCGGGACTAGCGAATACGAGCAGTACTTC.

A remark on this clonotype: Germline is not matched at one junction end, which may reflect a read error. This sequence joins TRBV12-3 or TRBV12-4 and TRBJ1-2; D possibly corresponds to TRBD1 (5 bases). The CDR3 consists of 15 residues. CDR3 nucleotides: TGTGCCAGCAGTTTAGTGGGACTGGAGCGATATGGTTACACCTTC. Protein product: CASSLVGLERYGYTF.

In this sample, this clonotype turned up many times. The chain carries TRBV20-1 and TRBJ2-7; possible D gene TRBD2, 5 bases. V was shortened by 0 bases and J by 1 base, with 10 bases between the two germline ends. In germline, CDR1 is DFQATT, CDR2 SNEGSKA (reference sequence). The CDR3 extends over 14 amino acids. CDR3 sequence: CSAREASSSYEQYF. CDR3 nucleotides: TGCAGTGCTAGAGAGGCTAGCAGTTCCTACGAGCAGTACTTC.

This clonotype was observed at least ten times. V and J are TRBV6-7 and TRBJ2-7, with 8 bases lining up with TRBD1. TRBV6-7 is flagged as an ORF with uncertain function. Unmatched junction bases numbered 11, after V lost 10 bases and J lost 3 bases. The CDR3 is made up of 14 amino acids. In DNA, the CDR3 is TGTGCCACCCAGGACAGGGACTCTTTCTACGAGCAGTACTTC. Amino acids: CATQDRDSFYEQYF.

This clonotype was picked up many times. This rearrangement joins TRBV28 to TRBJ2-5, with 11 positions matching TRBD1. The CDR3 is made up of 14 amino acids. With 6 bases clipped from V and 2 bases from J, the junction kept 2 bases outside the gene matches. CDR1 and CDR2 from the germline V gene are MDHEN and SYDVKM. CDR3 bases: TGTGCCAGCAGGGGGGACAGGGGGCAAGAGACCCAGTACTTC. As protein: CASRGDRGQETQYF.

This clonotype appeared many times. J is TRBJ1-2 and V is TRBV11-1; the match to TRBD1 covers 8 bases. This CDR3 spans 15 amino acids. The germline V gene has CDR1 SGHAT and CDR2 FQDESV (reference sequence). The junction had 13 bases not matched to a gene; V was cut back by 5 bases and J by 8 bases. CDR3: CASSPSHDRGRGYTF. CDR3 in DNA: TGTGCCAGCAGCCCAAGCCACGACAGGGGTAGAGGCTACACCTTC.

This clonotype was detected only a few times. CDR3 sequence: CASSSGLSKTQYF. The CDR3 DNA sequence: TGTGCCAGCAGCTCGGGACTGTCGAAGACCCAGTACTTC. The chain uses TRBV11-1 and TRBJ2-5; D is perhaps TRBD2 (6 bases). The CDR3 contains 13 residues. The ends were cut back, 4 bases at V and 6 bases at J, with 12 bases in the middle. CDR1 is SGHAT, CDR2 FQDESV, per germline (reference sequence).